This is a list of T cell receptor beta chains from one sample in a study of OX40 agonist ivuxolimab in advanced cancers. Method: immunoSEQ multiplex PCR; TCRdb's copy keeps in-frame clones and lacks some. The sample lists fewer than 70,000 clones; approximately 89% were seen once. This specimen was CD4+ or CD8+ T cells sorted from blood, taken in a trial of the OX40 agonist ivuxolimab. These receptors were taken from an adult with an advanced solid tumor such as melanoma, head and neck, liver or kidney cancer. Both conserved end residues are part of each CDR3. Each record gives: D gene, J gene, V gene, clone size, CDR3 protein, CDR3 DNA. A D gene is named only where the DNA matches it firmly. Clone size is not always given. Where it is, it says once, few, many or a class for expanded clones.

D gene: NA; J gene: TRBJ1-2; V gene: TRBV5-4; clone size: NA; CDR3 protein: CASSLEGRRARGYTF; CDR3 DNA: TGTGCCAGCAGCTTGGAGGGCAGGCGGGCGCGGGGCTACACCTTC
D gene: TRBD1; J gene: TRBJ1-2; V gene: TRBV12-5; clone size: once; CDR3 protein: CASGLGPGQGALGYTF; CDR3 DNA: TGTGCTAGTGGTTTGGGGCCGGGACAGGGGGCGCTTGGCTACACCTTC
D gene: NA; J gene: TRBJ1-6; V gene: TRBV6-5; clone size: NA; CDR3 protein: CASSYTGGYNSPLHF; CDR3 DNA: TGTGCCAGCAGTTACACTGGGGGCTATAATTCACCCCTCCACTTT
D gene: NA; J gene: TRBJ2-4; V gene: TRBV12-2; clone size: NA; CDR3 protein: CASRSPLLAGGVQAKNIQYF; CDR3 DNA: TGTGCAAGTCGTTCGCCCCTTCTAGCGGGGGGTGTACAGGCCAAAAACATTCAGTACTTC
D gene: NA; J gene: TRBJ1-4; V gene: TRBV18; clone size: NA; CDR3 protein: CASSPSGTYEKLFF; CDR3 DNA: TGTGCCAGCTCACCTTCTGGGACTTATGAAAAACTGTTTTTT
D gene: TRBD2; J gene: TRBJ2-3; V gene: TRBV6-6; clone size: once; CDR3 protein: CASRSTSGGVTTQYF; CDR3 DNA: TGTGCCAGCAGGTCTACTAGCGGGGGGGTTACTACGCAGTATTTT
D gene: NA; J gene: TRBJ2-1; V gene: TRBV2; clone size: NA; CDR3 protein: CASSDPGPEFF; CDR3 DNA: TGTGCCAGCTCTGATCCGGGGCCCGAGTTCTTC
D gene: TRBD1; J gene: TRBJ1-1; V gene: TRBV28; clone size: NA; CDR3 protein: CASRMTGLNTEAFF; CDR3 DNA: TGTGCCAGCAGAATGACAGGGCTGAACACTGAAGCTTTCTTT
D gene: NA; J gene: TRBJ2-3; V gene: TRBV6-1; clone size: NA; CDR3 protein: CASKGTTSTDTQYF; CDR3 DNA: TGTGCCAGCAAGGGGACAACTAGCACAGATACGCAGTATTTT
D gene: TRBD2; J gene: TRBJ2-1; V gene: TRBV10-1; clone size: NA; CDR3 protein: CASSSTSGGNNEQFF; CDR3 DNA: TGCGCCAGCAGCTCAACTAGCGGCGGAAACAATGAGCAGTTCTTC
D gene: NA; J gene: TRBJ2-5; V gene: TRBV30; clone size: NA; CDR3 protein: CAWSVSAGATQYF; CDR3 DNA: TGTGCCTGGAGTGTATCGGCCGGGGCGACCCAGTACTTC
D gene: NA; J gene: TRBJ1-4; V gene: TRBV19; clone size: NA; CDR3 protein: CASSPRRRAPSEGANEKLFF; CDR3 DNA: TGTGCCAGTAGTCCGCGTCGTAGGGCCCCCAGCGAAGGAGCTAATGAAAAACTGTTTTTT
D gene: NA; J gene: TRBJ1-2; V gene: TRBV27; clone size: NA; CDR3 protein: CASSLKFEGYGYTF; CDR3 DNA: TGTGCCAGCAGTTTAAAGTTCGAGGGCTATGGCTACACCTTC
D gene: TRBD2; J gene: TRBJ2-5; V gene: TRBV6-4; clone size: few; CDR3 protein: CASRTSGGAGQYF; CDR3 DNA: TGTGCCAGTAGGACTAGCGGGGGGGCCGGCCAGTACTTC
D gene: NA; J gene: TRBJ1-1; V gene: TRBV11-2; clone size: NA; CDR3 protein: CASSLDGTTEAFF; CDR3 DNA: TGTGCCAGCAGCTTAGATGGCACCACTGAAGCTTTCTTT
D gene: NA; J gene: TRBJ2-1; V gene: TRBV18; clone size: NA; CDR3 protein: CASSRGASEYNEQFF; CDR3 DNA: TGTGCCAGCTCACGGGGGGCTAGCGAATACAATGAGCAGTTCTTC
D gene: NA; J gene: TRBJ2-3; V gene: TRBV10-3; clone size: NA; CDR3 protein: CAISGGTVRPSTDTQYF; CDR3 DNA: TGTGCCATCAGTGGGGGGACTGTACGCCCTAGCACAGATACGCAGTATTTT
D gene: TRBD1; J gene: TRBJ1-4; V gene: TRBV5-6; clone size: NA; CDR3 protein: CASSSTGVSNEKLFF; CDR3 DNA: TGTGCCAGCAGCTCCACAGGGGTCTCGAATGAAAAACTGTTTTTT
D gene: TRBD1; J gene: TRBJ2-5; V gene: TRBV13; clone size: NA; CDR3 protein: CASSSSRQGGPETQYF; CDR3 DNA: TGTGCCAGCAGCTCCTCTCGACAGGGGGGTCCAGAGACCCAGTACTTC
D gene: NA; J gene: TRBJ2-1; V gene: TRBV27; clone size: NA; CDR3 protein: CASSFRGGRVSFGEQFF; CDR3 DNA: TGTGCCAGCAGTTTCAGGGGTGGCAGGGTTTCGTTTGGGGAGCAGTTCTTC
D gene: NA; J gene: TRBJ2-5; V gene: TRBV6-1; clone size: NA; CDR3 protein: CASSETNRQETQYF; CDR3 DNA: TGTGCCAGCAGTGAAACGAACAGGCAAGAGACCCAGTACTTC
D gene: NA; J gene: TRBJ2-7; V gene: TRBV10-3; clone size: few; CDR3 protein: CAISTEGGSSYEQYF; CDR3 DNA: TGTGCCATCAGCACCGAGGGGGGGTCCTCCTACGAGCAGTACTTC